This is a list of T cell receptor beta chains from one sample in a study of cytomegalovirus exposure and HLA in healthy donors. Measured with immunoSEQ multiplex PCR; TCRdb has only the in-frame clones, and not every one. Of approximately 120,000 clones in the sample, about 83% are singletons; the top ten hold about 3%. Sequenced material: PBMCs. The source of these receptors is a man aged 30 to 39 in good health and CMV-seronegative. Both conserved end residues are part of each CDR3. A D gene is named only where the DNA matches it firmly. Some rows mark clone size as missing; the rest say once, few, many or name a class of expanded clone.

.	TRBJ2-7	.	TRBV7-6	TGTGCCAGCAGCTCTTCGGGGGGCCCCTACGAGCAGTACTTC	CASSSSGGPYEQYF
.	TRBJ2-7	.	TRBV4-3	TGCGCCAGCAGCCAAGATGGAGGGGGCATTTACGAGCAGTACTTC	CASSQDGGGIYEQYF
.	TRBJ2-5	once	TRBV2	TGTGCCAGCAGGTTCGCCGGAGAGCAGTACTTC	CASRFAGEQYF
TRBD2	TRBJ2-1	.	TRBV6-5	TGTGCCAGCAGTTACGAGACTAGCGGGGTCAATGAGCAGTTCTTC	CASSYETSGVNEQFF
.	TRBJ2-5	.	TRBV5-1	TGCGCCAGCAGCCCCGATCGCGGGGAGAGGGAGACCCAGTACTTC	CASSPDRGERETQYF
.	TRBJ1-1	few	TRBV5-1	TGCGCCAGCAGCTTAATAAGGAACAGGGCGGGCACTGAAGCTTTCTTT	CASSLIRNRAGTEAFF
.	TRBJ1-3	.	TRBV18	TGTGCCAGCTCACCACCGAGGGGGAGCTCTGGAAACACCATATATTTT	CASSPPRGSSGNTIYF
.	TRBJ1-1	.	TRBV19	TGTGCCAGTAGCCCGATCGCAGGGAAGAACACTGAAGCTTTCTTT	CASSPIAGKNTEAFF
.	TRBJ1-5	.	TRBV19	TGTGCCAGTAGCGGTCAGCCCCAGCATTTT	CASSGQPQHF
.	TRBJ2-1	.	TRBV7-6	TGTGCCAGCAGCTTGGACAGTCCCCTATACAATGAGCAGTTCTTC	CASSLDSPLYNEQFF
TRBD1	TRBJ2-3	.	TRBV28	TGTGCCAGCAGTTCCTCCATTACCCCCGGGACAGGGTTCACAGATACGCAGTATTTT	CASSSSITPGTGFTDTQYF
TRBD1	TRBJ1-5	.	TRBV7-2	TGTGCCAGCAGCCCCCGGACAGGAGGAGGAGGCAATCAGCCCCAGCATTTT	CASSPRTGGGGNQPQHF
TRBD2	TRBJ2-1	.	TRBV19	TGTGCCAGTAGTATCTTTAGCGGGGGGCTGAACAATGAGCAGTTCTTC	CASSIFSGGLNNEQFF
.	TRBJ2-5	few	TRBV7-2	TGTGCCAGCAGCACCAGAGAGACCCAGTACTTC	CASSTRETQYF
.	TRBJ2-3	.	TRBV9	TGTGCCAGCAGCGTAGCCGGCGGGACTCCCGAGGATACGCAGTATTTT	CASSVAGGTPEDTQYF